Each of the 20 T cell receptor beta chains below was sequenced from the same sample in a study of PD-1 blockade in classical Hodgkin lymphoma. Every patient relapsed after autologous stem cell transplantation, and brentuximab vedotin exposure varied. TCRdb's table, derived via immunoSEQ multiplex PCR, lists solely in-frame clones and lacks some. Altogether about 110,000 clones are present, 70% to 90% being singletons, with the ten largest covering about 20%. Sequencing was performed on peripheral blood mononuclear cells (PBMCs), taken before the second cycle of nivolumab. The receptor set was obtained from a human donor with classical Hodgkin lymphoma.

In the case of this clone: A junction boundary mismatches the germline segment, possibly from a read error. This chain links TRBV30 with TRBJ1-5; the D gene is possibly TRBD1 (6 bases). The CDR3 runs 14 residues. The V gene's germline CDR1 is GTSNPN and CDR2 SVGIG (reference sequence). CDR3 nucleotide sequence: TGTGCCTGGAGTGTCCAGACAGGAAGGCAGCCCCGGCATTTT. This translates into CAWSVQTGRQPRHF. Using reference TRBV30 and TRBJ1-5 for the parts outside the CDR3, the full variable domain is SQTIHQWPATLVQPVGSPLSLECTVEGTSNPNLYWYRQAAGRGLQLLFYSVGIGQISSEVPQNLSASRPQDRQFILSSKKLLLSDSGFYLCAWSVQTGRQPRHFGDGTRLSIL.

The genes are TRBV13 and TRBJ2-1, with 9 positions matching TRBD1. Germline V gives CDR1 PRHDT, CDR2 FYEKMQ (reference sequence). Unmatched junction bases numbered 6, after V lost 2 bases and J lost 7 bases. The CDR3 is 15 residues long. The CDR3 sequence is CASSLPDRGWNEQFF. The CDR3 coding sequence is TGTGCCAGCAGCTTACCGGACAGGGGATGGAATGAGCAGTTCTTC. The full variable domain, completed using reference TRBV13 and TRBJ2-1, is AAGVIQSPRHLIKEKRETATLKCYPIPRHDTVYWYQQGPGQDPQFLISFYEKMQSDKGSIPDRFSAQQFSDYHSELNMSSLELGDSALYFCASSLPDRGWNEQFFGPGTRLTVL.

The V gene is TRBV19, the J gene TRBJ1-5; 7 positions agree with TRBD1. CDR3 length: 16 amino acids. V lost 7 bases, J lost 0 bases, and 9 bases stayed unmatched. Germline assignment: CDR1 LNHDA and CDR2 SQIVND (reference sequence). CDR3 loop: CASTAHRDSSNQPQHF. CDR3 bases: TGTGCCAGTACGGCACACCGGGACAGTAGCAATCAGCCCCAGCATTTT.

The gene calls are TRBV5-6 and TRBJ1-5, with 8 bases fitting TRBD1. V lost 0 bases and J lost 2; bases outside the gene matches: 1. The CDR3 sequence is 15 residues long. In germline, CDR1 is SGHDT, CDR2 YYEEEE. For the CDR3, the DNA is TGTGCCAGCAGCTTGGCGGGACAGGGCAATCAGCCCCAGCATTTT. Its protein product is CASSLAGQGNQPQHF.

The CDR3 nucleotides read TGTGCCAGCAGCCTAGGATCGGGACAGGGAGGAGTCCATGGCTACACCTTC. This encodes CASSLGSGQGGVHGYTF. J is TRBJ1-2 and V is TRBV28; TRBD1 aligns across 9 bases. In germline, CDR1 is MDHEN, CDR2 SYDVKM. Trimming removed 6 bases from V and 6 bases from J; junction bases left unmatched: 17. The CDR3 runs 17 residues.

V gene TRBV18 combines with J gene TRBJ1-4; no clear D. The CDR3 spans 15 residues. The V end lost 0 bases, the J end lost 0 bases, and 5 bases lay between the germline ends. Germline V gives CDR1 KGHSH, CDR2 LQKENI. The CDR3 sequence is CASSPPGATNEKLFF. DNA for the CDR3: TGTGCCAGCTCACCACCGGGAGCAACTAATGAAAAACTGTTTTTT.

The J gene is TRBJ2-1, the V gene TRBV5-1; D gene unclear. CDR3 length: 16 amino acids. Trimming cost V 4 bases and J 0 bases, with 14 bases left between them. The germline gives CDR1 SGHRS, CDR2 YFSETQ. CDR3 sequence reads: CASSQDLPNSYNEQFF. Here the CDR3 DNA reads TGCGCCAGCAGCCAGGACCTCCCTAACTCCTACAATGAGCAGTTCTTC.

The CDR3: CASSFRGRWETQYF. CDR3 nucleotides: TGTGCCAGCAGCTTCCGGGGGCGCTGGGAGACCCAGTACTTC. The V gene is TRBV7-2, the J gene TRBJ2-5, with D perhaps matching TRBD1 or TRBD2 (6 bases each). The germline CDR1 and CDR2 sequences are SGHTA and FQGNSA. The CDR3 covers 14 residues. V dropped 3 bases and J dropped 5 bases, with 13 bases sitting between them. Using reference TRBV7-2 and TRBJ2-5 for the parts outside the CDR3, the full variable domain is GAGVSQSPSNKVTEKGKDVELRCDPISGHTALYWYRQSLGQGLEFLIYFQGNSAPDKSGLPSDRFSAERTGGSVSTLTIQRTQQEDSAVYLCASSFRGRWETQYFGPGTRLLVL.

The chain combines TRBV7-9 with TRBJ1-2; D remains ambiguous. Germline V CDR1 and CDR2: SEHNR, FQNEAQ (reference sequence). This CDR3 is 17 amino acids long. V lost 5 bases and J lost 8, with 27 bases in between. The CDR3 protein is CASSPQVGLGGPRGYTF. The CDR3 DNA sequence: TGTGCCAGCAGCCCCCAGGTGGGTCTTGGCGGACCTAGGGGCTACACCTTC.

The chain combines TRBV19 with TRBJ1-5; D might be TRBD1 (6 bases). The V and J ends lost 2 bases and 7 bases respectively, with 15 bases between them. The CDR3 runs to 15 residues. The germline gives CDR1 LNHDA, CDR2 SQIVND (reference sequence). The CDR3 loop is CASSIRAGVGQPQHF. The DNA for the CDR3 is TGTGCCAGTAGTATAAGGGCAGGGGTCGGGCAGCCCCAGCATTTT.

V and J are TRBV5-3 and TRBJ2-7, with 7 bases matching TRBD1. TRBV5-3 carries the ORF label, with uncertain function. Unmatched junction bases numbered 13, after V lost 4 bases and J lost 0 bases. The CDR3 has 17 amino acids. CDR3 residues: CARSHQPTGAHSYEQYF. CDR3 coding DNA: TGTGCCAGAAGCCACCAACCAACAGGGGCTCACTCCTACGAGCAGTACTTC.

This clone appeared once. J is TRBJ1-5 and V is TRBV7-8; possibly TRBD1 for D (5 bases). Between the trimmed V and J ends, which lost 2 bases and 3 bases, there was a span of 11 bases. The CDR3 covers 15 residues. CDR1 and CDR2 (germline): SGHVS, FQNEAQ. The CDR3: CASSLSREVNQPQHF. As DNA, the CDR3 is TGTGCCAGCAGCTTAAGCAGGGAAGTCAATCAGCCCCAGCATTTT.

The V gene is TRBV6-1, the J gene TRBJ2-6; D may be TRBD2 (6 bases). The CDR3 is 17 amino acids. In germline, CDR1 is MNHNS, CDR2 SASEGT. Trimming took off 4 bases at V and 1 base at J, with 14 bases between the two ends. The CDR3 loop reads CASSVGAAGSGANVLTF. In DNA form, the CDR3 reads TGTGCCAGCAGTGTAGGGGCCGCGGGATCTGGGGCCAACGTCCTGACTTTC.

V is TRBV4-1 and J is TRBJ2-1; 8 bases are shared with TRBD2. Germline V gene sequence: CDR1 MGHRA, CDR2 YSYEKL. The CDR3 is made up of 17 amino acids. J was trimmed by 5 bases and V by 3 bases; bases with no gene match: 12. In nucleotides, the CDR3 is TGCGCCAGCAGCCACCCCCGGAGTAGCGGGGTAAACAATGAGCAGTTCTTC. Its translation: CASSHPRSSGVNNEQFF.

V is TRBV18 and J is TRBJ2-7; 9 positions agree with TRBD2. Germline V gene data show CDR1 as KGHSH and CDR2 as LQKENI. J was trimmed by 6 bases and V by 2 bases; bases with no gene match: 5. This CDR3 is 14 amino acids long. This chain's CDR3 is CASSPASGASEQYF. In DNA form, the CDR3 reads TGTGCCAGCTCACCAGCTAGCGGGGCCTCCGAGCAGTACTTC.

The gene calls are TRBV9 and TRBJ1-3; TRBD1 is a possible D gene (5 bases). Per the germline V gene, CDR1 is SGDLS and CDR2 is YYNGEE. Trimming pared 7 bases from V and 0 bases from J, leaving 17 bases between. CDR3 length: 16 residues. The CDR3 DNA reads TGTGCCAGCTCCCCCCTGGAGGGGCGCTCTGGAAACACCATATATTTT. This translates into CASSPLEGRSGNTIYF.

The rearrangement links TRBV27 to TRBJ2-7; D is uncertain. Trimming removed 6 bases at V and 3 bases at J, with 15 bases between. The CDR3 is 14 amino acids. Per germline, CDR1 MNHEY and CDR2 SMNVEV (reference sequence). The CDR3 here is CASRPLGWFYEQYF. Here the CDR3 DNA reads TGTGCCAGCAGACCCCTAGGGTGGTTCTACGAGCAGTACTTC.

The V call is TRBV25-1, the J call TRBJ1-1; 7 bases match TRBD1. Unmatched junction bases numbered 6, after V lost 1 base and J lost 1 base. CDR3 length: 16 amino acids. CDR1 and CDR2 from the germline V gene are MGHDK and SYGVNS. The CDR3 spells CASSESLGGGNTEAFF. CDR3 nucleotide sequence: TGTGCCAGCAGTGAATCCTTAGGGGGCGGGAACACTGAAGCTTTCTTT. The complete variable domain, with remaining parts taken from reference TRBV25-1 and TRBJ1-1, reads EADIYQTPRYLVIGTGKKITLECSQTMGHDKMYWYQQDPGMELHLIHYSYGVNSTEKGDLSSESTVSRIRTEHFPLTLESARPSHTSQYLCASSESLGGGNTEAFFGQGTRLTVV.

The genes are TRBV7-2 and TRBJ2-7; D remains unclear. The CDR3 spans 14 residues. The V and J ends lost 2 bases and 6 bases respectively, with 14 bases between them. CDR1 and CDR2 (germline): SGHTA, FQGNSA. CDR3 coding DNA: TGTGCCAGCAGCTTACATGCGGATCGGGCCGAGCAGTACTTC. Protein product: CASSLHADRAEQYF.

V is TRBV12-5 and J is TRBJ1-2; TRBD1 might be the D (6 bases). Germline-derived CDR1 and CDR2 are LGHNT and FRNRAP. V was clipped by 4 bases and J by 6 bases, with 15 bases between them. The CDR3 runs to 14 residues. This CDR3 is CASGYREGGDGYTF. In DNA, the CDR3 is TGTGCTAGTGGTTACAGGGAGGGCGGTGATGGCTACACCTTC.